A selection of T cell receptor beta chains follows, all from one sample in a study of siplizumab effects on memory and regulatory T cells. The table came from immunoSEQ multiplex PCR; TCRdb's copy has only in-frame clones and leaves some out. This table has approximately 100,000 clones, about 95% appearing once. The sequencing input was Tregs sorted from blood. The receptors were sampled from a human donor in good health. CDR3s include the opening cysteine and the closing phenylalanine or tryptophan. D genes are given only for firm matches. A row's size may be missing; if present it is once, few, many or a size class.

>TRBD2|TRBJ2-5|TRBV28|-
CASSSPRDYQETQYF
TGTGCCAGCAGTTCTCCCCGGGACTATCAAGAGACCCAGTACTTC
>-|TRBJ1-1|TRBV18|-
CASSPGWGSPNTEAFF
TGTGCCAGCTCACCAGGATGGGGGAGCCCGAACACTGAAGCTTTCTTT
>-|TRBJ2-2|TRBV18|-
CASSPGVTGELFF
TGTGCCAGCTCACCAGGCGTCACCGGGGAGCTGTTTTTT
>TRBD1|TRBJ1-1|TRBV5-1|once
CASSFTGTGGSTEAFF
TGCGCCAGCAGCTTTACCGGGACAGGGGGCTCGACTGAAGCTTTCTTT
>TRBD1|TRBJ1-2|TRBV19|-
CASRYTGGNNYGYTF
TGTGCCAGTAGATACACAGGGGGCAATAACTATGGCTACACCTTC
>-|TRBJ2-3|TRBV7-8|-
CASSFTGEATQYF
TGTGCCAGCAGCTTTACAGGGGAGGCTACGCAGTATTTT
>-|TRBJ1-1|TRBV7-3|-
CASSSGGPGIGNTEAFF
TGTGCCAGCAGCTCCGGGGGGCCAGGGATAGGAAACACTGAAGCTTTCTTT
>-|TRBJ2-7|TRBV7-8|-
CASSLGGDEQYF
TGTGCCAGCAGCTTGGGCGGGGACGAGCAGTACTTC
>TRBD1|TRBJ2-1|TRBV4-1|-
CASSQDIIRGLKQFF
TGCGCCAGCAGCCAAGATATAATAAGGGGGCTTAAGCAGTTCTTC
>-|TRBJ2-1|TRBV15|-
CATSRYINEQFF
TGTGCCACCAGCAGGTACATCAATGAGCAGTTCTTC
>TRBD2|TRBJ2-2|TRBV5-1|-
CASSPAGGLGTGELFF
TGCGCCAGCAGCCCAGCGGGAGGCCTTGGAACCGGGGAGCTGTTTTTT
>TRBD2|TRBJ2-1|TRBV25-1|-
CASSENLAGGIREQFF
TGTGCCAGCAGTGAGAACCTAGCGGGAGGGATACGTGAGCAGTTCTTC
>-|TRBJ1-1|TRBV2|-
CASSPRGEFTEAFF
TGTGCCAGCAGTCCCAGGGGAGAGTTCACTGAAGCTTTCTTT
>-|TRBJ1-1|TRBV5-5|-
CASSLQGMNTEAFF
TGTGCCAGCAGCTTACAGGGAATGAACACTGAAGCTTTCTTT
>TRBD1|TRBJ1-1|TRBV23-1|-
CASSPRDRDTEAFF
TGCGCCAGCAGTCCCCGGGACAGGGACACTGAAGCTTTCTTT
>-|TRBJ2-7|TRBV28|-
CASSLAGTSMRDVEQYF
TGTGCCAGCAGTTTAGCAGGGACTTCGATGCGGGATGTCGAGCAGTACTTC
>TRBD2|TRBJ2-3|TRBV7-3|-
CASSLSGSSTDTQYF
TGTGCCAGCAGCTTGAGCGGGAGTAGCACAGATACGCAGTATTTT
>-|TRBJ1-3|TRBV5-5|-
CASSLWPGTGNTIYF
TGTGCCAGCAGCTTGTGGCCAGGGACTGGAAACACCATATATTTT
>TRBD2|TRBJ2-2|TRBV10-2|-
CAGRGTSGPNTGELFF
TGCGCCGGACGAGGGACTAGCGGCCCGAACACCGGGGAGCTGTTTTTT
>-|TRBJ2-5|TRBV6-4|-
CASSGGWETQYF
TGTGCCAGCAGTGGGGGATGGGAGACCCAGTACTTC
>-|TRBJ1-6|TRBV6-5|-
CASSQASTGVSPLHF
TGTGCCAGCTCCCAGGCCTCAACGGGGGTTTCACCCCTCCACTTT
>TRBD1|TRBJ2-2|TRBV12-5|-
CASGPTGGVTGELFF
TGTGCTAGTGGACCAACAGGGGGCGTCACCGGGGAGCTGTTTTTT
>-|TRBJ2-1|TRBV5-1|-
CASSLAAVEQFF
TGCGCCAGCAGCTTGGCGGCGGTTGAGCAGTTCTTC
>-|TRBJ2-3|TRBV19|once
CASSIRDHTDTQYF
TGTGCCAGTAGTATCCGGGATCACACAGATACGCAGTATTTT
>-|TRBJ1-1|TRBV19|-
CASSIPGAEAFF
TGTGCCAGTAGTATACCTGGGGCTGAAGCTTTCTTT
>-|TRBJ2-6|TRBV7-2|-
CASSPGLILSGANVLTF
TGTGCCAGCAGCCCGGGGCTTATACTTTCTGGGGCCAACGTCCTGACTTTC
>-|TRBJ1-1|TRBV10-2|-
CASGGGATEAFF
TGCGCCAGCGGGGGTGGTGCCACTGAAGCTTTCTTT
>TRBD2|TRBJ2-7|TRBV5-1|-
CASRKVGTSGEYEQYF
TGCGCCAGCAGGAAGGTTGGGACTAGCGGAGAGTACGAGCAGTACTTC
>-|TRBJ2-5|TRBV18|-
CASSPPGKTQYF
TGTGCCAGCTCACCACCGGGGAAGACCCAGTACTTC
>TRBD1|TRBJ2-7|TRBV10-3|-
CAISVNQGAREQYF
TGTGCCATCAGCGTGAATCAGGGGGCACGTGAGCAGTACTTC
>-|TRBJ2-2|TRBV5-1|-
CASSFAGDSGPNTGELFF
TGCGCCAGCAGCTTCGCGGGCGACAGTGGACCGAACACCGGGGAGCTGTTTTTT
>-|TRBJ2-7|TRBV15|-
CATSRARSQPELYEQYF
TGTGCCACCAGCAGAGCCCGCTCACAACCGGAGCTCTACGAGCAGTACTTC
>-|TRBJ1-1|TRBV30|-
CAWRLAEDTEAFF
TGTGCCTGGAGACTGGCTGAGGACACTGAAGCTTTCTTT
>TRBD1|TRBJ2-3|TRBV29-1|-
CSVRTGVFADTQYF
TGCAGCGTCAGGACAGGTGTGTTCGCAGATACGCAGTATTTT
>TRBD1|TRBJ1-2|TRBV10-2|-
CASSETGDGYAF
TGCGCCAGCAGTGAGACAGGGGACGGCTACGCCTTC
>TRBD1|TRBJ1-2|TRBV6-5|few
CASSQLRGNSYGYTF
TGTGCCAGCAGCCAACTCAGGGGGAATTCCTATGGCTACACCTTC
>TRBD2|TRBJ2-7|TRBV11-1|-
CASSYGLAGAFIYEQYF
TGTGCCAGCAGCTACGGACTAGCGGGCGCCTTTATCTACGAGCAGTACTTC
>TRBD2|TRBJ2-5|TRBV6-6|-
CATWSSGVQETQYF
TGTGCCACCTGGTCTAGCGGAGTTCAAGAGACCCAGTACTTC
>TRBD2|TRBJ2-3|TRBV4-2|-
CASSLSGSVADTQYF
TGTGCCAGCAGCCTTAGCGGGAGTGTCGCAGATACGCAGTATTTT
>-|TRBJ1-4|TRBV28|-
CASSLEIEKLFF
TGTGCCAGCAGTCTAGAGATCGAAAAACTGTTTTTT
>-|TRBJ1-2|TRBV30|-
CAWNFRQAAVYGYTF
TGTGCCTGGAACTTCAGACAGGCGGCTGTCTATGGCTACACCTTC
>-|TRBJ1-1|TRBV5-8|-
CVSSYTGTQHMNTEAFF
TGTGTCAGCAGTTACACCGGGACACAACATATGAACACTGAAGCTTTCTTT
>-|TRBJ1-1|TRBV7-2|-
CASSLVIGVNTEAFF
TGTGCCAGCAGCTTAGTAATAGGGGTGAACACTGAAGCTTTCTTT
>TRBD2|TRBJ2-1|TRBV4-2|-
CASSLWTSQKINEQFF
TGTGCCAGCAGCCTATGGACTAGCCAAAAGATCAATGAGCAGTTCTTC
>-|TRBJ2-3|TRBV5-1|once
CASSPFWGTDTQYF
TGCGCCAGCAGCCCCTTTTGGGGCACAGATACGCAGTATTTT
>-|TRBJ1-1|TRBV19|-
CASAGIRSEAFF
TGTGCCAGTGCAGGGATTAGATCTGAAGCTTTCTTT
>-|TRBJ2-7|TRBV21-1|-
CASRTDRAEQYF
TGTGCCAGCAGAACCGACAGGGCCGAGCAGTACTTC
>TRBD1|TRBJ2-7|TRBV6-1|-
CASRGQGATYEQYF
TGTGCCAGCAGGGGACAGGGGGCAACGTACGAGCAGTACTTC
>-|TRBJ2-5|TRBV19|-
CASMGRQETQYF
TGTGCCAGTATGGGGCGACAAGAGACCCAGTACTTC
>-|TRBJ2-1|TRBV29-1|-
CSVAPGGKGNEQFF
TGCAGCGTTGCACCGGGCGGGAAGGGGAATGAGCAGTTCTTC